The 31 T cell receptor beta chains in this list originate from one sample, sequenced in a study of regulatory and conventional T cells in RAG deficiency. Blood CD4+ CD25-low CD127-high conventional T cells supplied the genomic DNA template. TCRdb's copy holds only in-frame clones and misses some; the assay was immunoSEQ multiplex PCR. The sample has about 30,000 clones; around 96% are singletons. The data were also submitted as part of a second study, on regulatory T cells. That source adds: Amplification used 52 TRBV primers and 13 TRBJ primers.

The specimen was CD25- CD4+ T cells sorted from blood. The receptors were sampled from a human donor in good health.

The chain joins TRBV6-1 to TRBJ1-1, with 7 bases aligning to TRBD1. The CDR3 length is 15 residues. Losses at the gene ends were 4 bases for V and 4 bases for J; bases not matched to a gene: 9. Germline V CDR1 and CDR2: MNHNS, SASEGT. CDR3 sequence reads: CASSAVQGSVTEAFF. In nucleotides, the CDR3 is TGTGCCAGCAGTGCAGTACAGGGGAGCGTCACTGAAGCTTTCTTT.

The chain recombines TRBV5-1 with TRBJ1-4; 8 bases are a match to TRBD1. CDR3 size: 14 residues. The V and J ends lost 2 bases and 7 bases, in that order; junction bases with no gene match: 4. CDR1 SGHRS and CDR2 YFSETQ come from the germline V gene. The CDR3 loop reads CASSFDRGGEKLFF. CDR3 nucleotide sequence: TGCGCCAGCAGCTTTGACAGGGGAGGTGAAAAACTGTTTTTT.

The chain recombines TRBV7-3 with TRBJ1-3; 12 positions agree with TRBD1. This CDR3 has 15 amino acids. CDR1 SGHTA and CDR2 FQGTGA come from the germline V gene. V trimming: 5 bases; J trimming: 2 bases; junction bases outside the gene matches: 1. The CDR3: CASSRDRGPGNTIYF. The CDR3 DNA reads TGTGCCAGCAGCCGGGACAGGGGGCCTGGAAACACCATATATTTT.

The chain uses TRBV2 and TRBJ2-7; possibly TRBD2 for D (5 bases). Germline V gene sequence: CDR1 SNHLY, CDR2 FYNNEI. The ends were cut back, 1 base at V and 0 bases at J, with 16 bases in the middle. CDR3 length: 17 amino acids. The CDR3 coding sequence is TGTGCCAGCAGTGAAGGAACCACCGGGATTCGCTCCTACGAGCAGTACTTC. Amino acid sequence: CASSEGTTGIRSYEQYF.

The chain employs TRBV9 and TRBJ2-2, with 8 bases fitting TRBD2. Losses at the gene ends were 2 bases for V and 3 bases for J; bases not matched to a gene: 3. Germline V lookup: CDR1 SGDLS, CDR2 YYNGEE. The CDR3 consists of 15 residues. In DNA form, the CDR3 reads TGTGCCAGCAGCGTCTCGGGGGGGTACACCGGGGAGCTGTTTTTT. Its protein is CASSVSGGYTGELFF.

This chain links TRBV7-8 with TRBJ2-2, with TRBD2 identical over 9 bases. The CDR3 totals 18 residues. J gave up 1 base and V 0 bases, and 6 bases lay outside the gene matches. The germline V gene encodes CDR1 SGHVS and CDR2 FQNEAQ. Here the CDR3 DNA reads TGTGCCAGCAGCTTAGCGCCGTTTAGCGGGGGGAACACCGGGGAGCTGTTTTTT. Its translation is CASSLAPFSGGNTGELFF.

The chain carries TRBV29-1 and TRBJ2-5; 10 bases match TRBD2. Trimming took 4 bases from V and 4 from J; bases not matched to a gene: 6. Germline CDR1 reads SQVTM; CDR2 reads ANQGSEA. The length of the CDR3 is 14 residues. CDR3 DNA: TGCAGCGTTGTAGGGACTAGCGTAGGAGAGACCCAGTACTTC. Its translation: CSVVGTSVGETQYF.

The V call is TRBV6-5, the J call TRBJ1-1; D remains unclear. The V end was cut by 0 bases, the J end by 0 bases, with 8 bases between. Per germline, CDR1 MNHEY and CDR2 SVGAGI. This CDR3 region has 15 residues. The CDR3 DNA reads as TGTGCCAGCAGTTACTCGAGGCGGTTGAACACTGAAGCTTTCTTT. Translated, it gives CASSYSRRLNTEAFF.

This chain uses TRBV12-5 with TRBJ2-5, with 14 bases that match TRBD2. This CDR3 is 17 amino acids long. Trimming removed 0 bases from V and 3 bases from J; junction bases left unmatched: 3. The germline gives CDR1 LGHNT, CDR2 FRNRAP. CDR3 amino acids: CASGLVRGLAGEETQYF. For the CDR3, the DNA is TGTGCTAGTGGTTTGGTAAGGGGACTAGCGGGGGAAGAGACCCAGTACTTC.

The chain joins TRBV6-5 to TRBJ2-7; TRBD1 agrees at 7 bases. With V trimmed by 6 bases and J by 3 bases, 8 bases remained unmatched. The germline gives CDR1 MNHEY, CDR2 SVGAGI. The CDR3 is 14 amino acids. The DNA of the CDR3 is TGTGCCAGCAGACCGGGGACAGAATTCTACGAGCAGTACTTC. Translating it yields CASRPGTEFYEQYF.

V and J are TRBV5-3 and TRBJ1-5; D remains ambiguous. TRBV5-3 is an open reading frame, and its role is uncertain. The CDR3 contains 12 residues. Trimming removed 10 bases from V and 7 bases from J, with 15 bases in between. This chain's CDR3 is CAGIGRIQPQHF. CDR3 DNA: TGTGCCGGTATTGGGCGAATCCAGCCCCAGCATTTT.

The chain couples TRBV5-1 to TRBJ2-5; 11 bases align to TRBD2. The better agreement between TRBJ2-7 and the DNA end casts doubt on the J call. In germline, CDR1 is SGHRS, CDR2 YFSETQ. The CDR3 contains 15 residues. The CDR3 reads CASSSLTSGNYEQYF. In nucleotides, the CDR3 is TGCGCCAGCAGTTCCCTGACTAGCGGGAACTACGAGCAGTACTTC.

This clone was detected only once. CDR3 bases: TGCAGCGTTGTCCCCGACAGACTGAACACTGAAGCTTTCTTT. Translated: CSVVPDRLNTEAFF. The chain combines TRBV29-1 with TRBJ1-1; D is possibly TRBD1 (5 bases). The CDR3 is 14 residues long. Between the trimmed V and J ends, which lost 4 bases and 0 bases, there was a span of 12 bases. In germline, CDR1 is SQVTM, CDR2 ANQGSEA. The variable domain in full, completed from reference TRBV29-1 and TRBJ1-1, reads SAVISQKPSRDICQRGTSLTIQCQVDSQVTMMFWYRQQPGQSLTLIATANQGSEATYESGFVIDKFPISRPNLTFSTLTVSNMSPEDSSIYLCSVVPDRLNTEAFFGQGTRLTVV.

The rearrangement links TRBV7-2 to TRBJ2-7, with 9 bases lining up with TRBD2. Losses at the gene ends were 5 bases for V and 3 bases for J; bases not matched to a gene: 11. The CDR3 contains 16 residues. Germline V gene sequence: CDR1 SGHTA, CDR2 FQGNSA. The CDR3 here is CASSQRASGKNYEQYF. The CDR3 nucleotides are TGTGCCAGCAGCCAGAGGGCTAGCGGGAAGAACTACGAGCAGTACTTC.

The V and J genes are TRBV9 and TRBJ1-2, with D unresolved. The V end lost 3 bases, the J end lost 8 bases, and 14 bases lay between the germline ends. This CDR3 is built from 13 residues. Germline CDR1 SGDLS, CDR2 YYNGEE. The CDR3 is CASSALLSGGYTF. CDR3 DNA sequence: TGTGCCAGCAGCGCCCTCTTATCGGGAGGCTACACCTTC.

The CDR3 region has the DNA TGTGCCAGTATCGGACAGGTTATGATTTGGACTGAAGCTTTCTTT. Translation gives CASIGQVMIWTEAFF. The chain couples TRBV28 to TRBJ1-1, with 7 nucleotides matching TRBD1. CDR3 length: 15 residues. V was clipped by 9 bases and J by 5 bases; unmatched bases: 15. Germline CDR1 reads MDHEN; CDR2 reads SYDVKM.

The rearrangement links TRBV18 to TRBJ2-1; D might be TRBD1 (5 bases). CDR1 is KGHSH, CDR2 LQKENI, per germline. Trimming took off 6 bases at V and 4 bases at J, with 13 bases between the two ends. This CDR3 has 14 residues. CDR3 sequence (DNA): TGTGCCAGCTCCAACCTTGGGGCTTACAATGAGCAGTTCTTC. Its protein is CASSNLGAYNEQFF.

The chain has TRBV6-5 and TRBJ2-7; 8 nucleotides agree with TRBD1. Germline V gives CDR1 MNHEY, CDR2 SVGAGI. The CDR3 loop spans 13 amino acids. V lost 8 bases to trimming and J lost 4 bases; unmatched junction nucleotides: 7. The CDR3 sequence is CASLDRGGYEQYF. The DNA for the CDR3 is TGTGCCAGCTTAGACAGGGGTGGTTACGAGCAGTACTTC.

The V call is TRBV6-5, the J call TRBJ2-7, with 11 positions matching TRBD1. V shed 2 bases and J 4 bases; nucleotides not matched to a gene: 1. The germline gives CDR1 MNHEY, CDR2 SVGAGI. The CDR3 is 14 amino acids. CDR3 loop: CASSYRDRGYEQYF. The CDR3 bases are TGTGCCAGCAGTTACAGGGACAGGGGGTACGAGCAGTACTTC.

Worth noting for this clone: An end of the junction differs from the germline gene, which may be a read error. The V gene is TRBV7-2, the J gene TRBJ2-7, with TRBD2 matching 10 bases. The CDR3 spans 13 residues. CDR1 is SGHTA, CDR2 FQGNSA, per germline. CDR3 nucleotide sequence: TGTGCCAGCAGCCTAGCGGGAGCAAAGGGGCAGTACTTC. Translated: CASSLAGAKGQYF.

This CDR3 is CASSKVGTIQETQYF. Here the CDR3 DNA reads TGTGCCAGCAGCAAAGTGGGCACCATCCAAGAGACCCAGTACTTC. J is TRBJ2-5 and V is TRBV21-1; TRBD1, the table's D call, was not compared with the DNA. TRBV21-1 corresponds to a pseudogene. The CDR3 covers 15 residues.

The chain carries TRBV5-6 and TRBJ1-2, with 8 nucleotides matching TRBD1. The length of the CDR3 is 15 residues. Germline assignment: CDR1 SGHDT and CDR2 YYEEEE. V was clipped by 0 bases and J by 0 bases; unmatched bases: 1. As DNA, the CDR3 is TGTGCCAGCAGCTTGGGACAGGGGACTAACTATGGCTACACCTTC. It specifies CASSLGQGTNYGYTF.

This sequence joins TRBV7-9 and TRBJ2-5; TRBD2 agrees at 9 bases. This CDR3 contains 15 residues. The germline V gene has CDR1 SEHNR and CDR2 FQNEAQ (reference sequence). J lost 2 bases, V lost 7 bases, and 8 bases had no gene match. Here the CDR3 reads CASITGTSSQETQYF. CDR3 in DNA: TGTGCCAGCATAACCGGGACTAGCTCTCAAGAGACCCAGTACTTC.

The chain has TRBV2 and TRBJ1-2; D unclear. CDR3 size: 12 residues. V was pared by 3 bases and J by 8 bases, with 10 bases between. CDR1 is SNHLY, CDR2 FYNNEI, per germline. The CDR3 spells CASSDPRRGYTF. The CDR3 bases are TGTGCCAGCAGTGACCCCCGGCGGGGCTACACCTTC.

The CDR3 is CASSTRGHQAGANVLTF. The CDR3 coding sequence is TGTGCCAGCAGCACCAGGGGGCATCAAGCTGGGGCCAACGTCCTGACTTTC. The chain uses TRBV11-2 and TRBJ2-6; 8 bases fit TRBD1. Germline V gene data show CDR1 as SGHAT and CDR2 as FQNNGV. V lost 5 bases and J lost 2; bases outside the gene matches: 8. The CDR3 covers 17 residues.

V usage is TRBV15 and J usage is TRBJ2-5; D is possibly TRBD2 (5 bases). This CDR3 has 15 residues. Germline CDR1 is LNHNV and CDR2 is YYDKDF (reference sequence). Deletions cut 2 bases from V and 5 bases from J, with 15 bases between. The CDR3 bases are TGTGCCACCAGCAGAATCAGGAGAGGGCGGGAGACCCAGTACTTC. Protein: CATSRIRRGRETQYF.

As regards this clone: Compared with germline, one end of the junction differs, possibly owing to a read error. Different DNA sequences within this sample yield the same CDR3. The rearrangement uses TRBV27 and TRBJ1-6, with no clear D. Germline V gene lookup returns CDR1 MNHEY and CDR2 SMNVEV (reference sequence). This CDR3 region has 13 residues. The CDR3 loop is CASSLSYNSPLHF. The CDR3 bases are TGTGCCAGCAGTCTCTCCTATAATTCCCCCCTCCACTTT.

CDR3 amino acids: CATSWDRDQPQHF. CDR3 in DNA: TGTGCCACCAGCTGGGACAGGGATCAGCCCCAGCATTTT. The chain uses TRBV15 and TRBJ1-5; 9 bases line up with TRBD1. The J segment lost 5 bases and the V segment lost 5 bases, leaving 1 base of the junction unmatched. CDR1 and CDR2 from the germline V gene are LNHNV and YYDKDF (reference sequence). The length of the CDR3 is 13 residues.

This clone is a singleton in its sample. The chain uses TRBV6-1 and TRBJ2-7; 10 nucleotides line up with TRBD2. The CDR3 has 15 amino acids. Germline-derived CDR1 and CDR2 are MNHNS and SASEGT. Germline trimming cut 0 bases from V and 2 bases from J; bases unmatched to any gene: 1. CDR3 sequence: CASSEALAGAYEQYF. The CDR3 coding sequence is TGTGCCAGCAGTGAAGCCCTAGCGGGAGCCTACGAGCAGTACTTC.

This chain connects TRBV6-6 to TRBJ2-7; TRBD1 aligns across 7 bases. CDR1 and CDR2 from the germline V gene are MNHNY and SVGAGI (reference sequence). There are 16 residues in the CDR3. Trimming at V came to 0 bases and at J to 0 bases, leaving 5 bases not matched to a gene. CDR3 DNA sequence: TGTGCCAGCAGTTACTCCGGGACAGCATTCTCCTACGAGCAGTACTTC. It is translated as CASSYSGTAFSYEQYF.

The chain recombines TRBV6-5 with TRBJ2-7, with 7 bases matching TRBD1. The V segment lost 5 bases and the J segment 3 bases; nucleotides outside the gene matches: 10. The CDR3 contains 15 residues. Germline V CDR1 and CDR2: MNHEY, SVGAGI. The CDR3: CASSVTGEPRYEQYF. The DNA for the CDR3 is TGTGCCAGCAGTGTTACAGGGGAACCCCGCTACGAGCAGTACTTC.